The rows below give T cell receptor beta chains drawn from one sample of a study of response to subunit inactivated influenza vaccine. From the RT-PCR reads, TCRdb called clonotypes with MiXCR, one entry per CDR3 protein. The sample yields more than 400,000 distinct CDR3 sequences, approximately 11% seen once. The sample in question was PBMCs from blood, obtained 45 days after vaccination. The receptor source for this set is a man in his fifties who received an inactivated influenza vaccine. The CDR3 runs from the conserved cysteine through the conserved F or W. A D gene is named only where the DNA matches it firmly. Clone size is given for some rows only: seen once, a few or many times, or a class if the clone is expanded.

J gene	D gene	V gene	clone size	CDR3 protein	CDR3 DNA
TRBJ2-1	TRBD2	TRBV5-1	few	CASSHRLANEQFF	TGCGCCAGCAGTCATCGACTAGCAAATGAGCAGTTCTTC
TRBJ2-5	TRBD1	TRBV12-3/TRBV12-4	NA	CASSSSGGPGETQYF	TGTGCCAGCAGTTCCTCAGGGGGTCCTGGGGAGACCCAGTACTTC
TRBJ2-1	NA	TRBV20-1	few	CSATEGSSYNEQFF	TGCAGTGCCACGGAGGGTAGCTCCTACAATGAGCAGTTCTTC
TRBJ2-7	TRBD1	TRBV20-1	many	CSAPRTGVSGEQYF	TGCAGTGCTCCCCGGACAGGGGTGTCGGGCGAGCAGTACTTC
TRBJ2-7	TRBD1	TRBV20-1	few	CSASGDRDYEQYF	TGCAGTGCCTCTGGGGACAGGGATTACGAGCAGTACTTC
TRBJ2-1	NA	TRBV18	few	CASSPSRGNEQFF	TGTGCCAGCTCACCATCCCGGGGCAATGAGCAGTTCTTC
TRBJ2-3	TRBD2	TRBV5-1	many	CASSLDGGRRTDTQYF	TGCGCCAGCAGCTTGGATGGCGGGAGGCGCACAGATACGCAGTATTTT
TRBJ2-1	TRBD2	TRBV14	few	CASSQDYASGRATEQFF	TGTGCCAGCAGCCAAGATTACGCTAGCGGGAGGGCCACTGAGCAGTTCTTC
TRBJ1-1	NA	TRBV5-1	NA	CASRWAVMNTEAFF	TGCGCCAGCAGGTGGGCGGTGATGAACACTGAAGCTTTCTTT
TRBJ1-2	TRBD1	TRBV29-1	NA	CSVEAPWTGGADGYTF	TGCAGCGTTGAAGCCCCATGGACAGGGGGCGCCGATGGCTACACCTTC
TRBJ2-3	TRBD1	TRBV3-1	NA	CASSSRDREPDTQYF	TGTGCCAGCAGCAGCCGGGACAGGGAACCAGATACGCAGTATTTT
TRBJ1-1	TRBD1	TRBV5-1	NA	CASTYVGTGGNTEAFF	TGCGCCAGCACCTATGTAGGGACAGGGGGGAACACTGAAGCTTTCTTT
TRBJ1-5	TRBD1	TRBV10-3	NA	CAISGDRGEPQHF	TGTGCCATCAGTGGGGACAGGGGGGAGCCCCAGCATTTT
TRBJ2-3	NA	TRBV7-6	NA	CASSVRSRGDTQYF	TGTGCCAGCAGCGTCCGTAGTCGAGGAGATACGCAGTATTTT
TRBJ2-3	TRBD1	TRBV4-1	NA	CASSQGPRGQGVTDTQYF	TGCGCCAGCAGCCAAGGACCGAGGGGACAGGGGGTCACAGATACGCAGTATTTT
TRBJ2-2	TRBD2	TRBV20-1	NA	CSAGRGGGSLTGELFF	TGCAGTGCAGGGAGGGGCGGCGGGTCGCTGACCGGGGAGCTGTTTTTT
TRBJ2-3	NA	TRBV27	few	CASSFSLEKDTDTQYF	TGTGCCAGCAGTTTTTCTTTGGAGAAAGACACAGATACGCAGTATTTT
TRBJ2-5	TRBD1	TRBV13	NA	CASSLGDRAQETQYF	TGTGCCAGCAGCTTAGGGGACAGGGCTCAAGAGACCCAGTACTTC
TRBJ1-2	TRBD1	TRBV6-1	NA	CASSEHRDRSTF	TGTGCCAGCAGTGAACACCGGGACAGATCCACCTTC
TRBJ2-1	TRBD1	TRBV11-3	few	CASSLRGQGVSNEQFF	TGTGCCAGCAGCCTCAGGGGACAGGGGGTTTCTAATGAGCAGTTCTTC
TRBJ1-1	NA	TRBV20-1	NA	CSAGGQSGANTEAFF	TGCAGTGCTGGAGGACAGTCGGGGGCGAACACTGAAGCTTTCTTT
TRBJ2-2	TRBD2	TRBV27	NA	CASSFILAGAGELFF	TGTGCCAGCAGTTTTATACTAGCGGGAGCCGGGGAGCTGTTTTTT
TRBJ2-7	TRBD1	TRBV6-5	many	CASSLPGGEQYF	TGTGCCAGCAGTTTACCAGGGGGCGAGCAGTACTTC
TRBJ2-7	NA	TRBV30	NA	CAWSRRTAGSSYEQYF	TGTGCCTGGAGTCGTAGGACTGCAGGGAGCTCCTACGAGCAGTACTTC
TRBJ2-5	TRBD2	TRBV20-1	NA	CSATGTSGREGETQHF	TGCAGTGCTACTGGGACTAGCGGGAGGGAGGGAGAGACCCAGCACTTC
TRBJ2-7	TRBD1	TRBV11-2	NA	CASSTSPTGSNEQYF	TGTGCCAGCAGCACCAGCCCGACAGGGTCCAACGAGCAGTACTTC
TRBJ2-3	TRBD2	TRBV20-1	few	CSGSGLAGENTDTQYF	TGCAGTGGTTCGGGACTAGCGGGGGAGAACACAGATACGCAGTATTTT
TRBJ1-5	NA	TRBV28	many	CASISGAGSNQPQHF	TGTGCCAGCATCTCCGGGGCCGGGAGCAATCAGCCCCAGCATTTT
TRBJ2-4	NA	TRBV20-1	few	CSAQVGWISKNIQYF	TGCAGTGCCCAAGTTGGCTGGATTTCCAAAAACATTCAGTACTTC
TRBJ2-7	TRBD1	TRBV20-1	many	CSAAGQGEAYEQYF	TGCAGTGCTGCGGGACAGGGGGAAGCCTACGAGCAGTACTTC
TRBJ2-3	TRBD2	TRBV29-1	many	CSGASGGTDTQYF	TGCAGCGGGGCTAGCGGGGGCACAGATACGCAGTATTTT
TRBJ1-2	TRBD1	TRBV11-2	few	CASSLHRGSYGYTF	TGTGCCAGCAGCTTGCACAGGGGATCCTATGGCTACACCTTC
TRBJ2-3	NA	TRBV20-1	few	CSARQGSLDTQYF	TGCAGTGCTAGACAGGGTTCATTAGATACGCAGTATTTT
TRBJ2-3	NA	TRBV27	many	CASSLSWIGADTQYF	TGTGCCAGCAGTTTATCGTGGATCGGGGCAGATACGCAGTATTTT
TRBJ2-7	NA	TRBV11-2	NA	CASSPRVPRDEQYF	TGTGCCAGCAGCCCGCGGGTGCCACGGGACGAGCAGTACTTC
TRBJ2-7	NA	TRBV20-1	many	CSARELADLIYEQYF	TGCAGTGCTAGAGAATTAGCGGACCTGATTTACGAGCAGTACTTC
TRBJ2-5	NA	TRBV28	NA	CASSFWGEARETQYF	TGTGCCAGCAGTTTCTGGGGGGAGGCGAGAGAGACCCAGTACTTC
TRBJ1-2	TRBD1	TRBV12-3/TRBV12-4	many	CASSFRTGGDNGYTF	TGTGCCAGCAGTTTCCGGACAGGGGGTGACAATGGCTACACCTTC
TRBJ2-2	TRBD2	TRBV5-1	many	CASSLPLAGGTGELFF	TGCGCCAGCAGCTTGCCACTAGCGGGAGGCACCGGGGAGCTGTTTTTT
TRBJ2-3	NA	TRBV12-3/TRBV12-4	NA	CASSLPGVEAQYF	TGTGCCAGCAGTTTACCTGGTGTGGAGGCGCAGTATTTT
TRBJ2-7	NA	TRBV10-3	few	CAISNPEQGFGHYEQYF	TGTGCCATCAGTAACCCCGAACAGGGTTTTGGACACTACGAGCAGTACTTC
TRBJ1-1	NA	TRBV29-1	many	CSVVRGLQAFF	TGCAGCGTCGTAAGGGGACTTCAAGCTTTCTTT
TRBJ1-6	NA	TRBV5-1	many	CASSTDSNNSPLHF	TGCGCCAGCAGCACGGACAGCAACAATTCACCCCTCCACTTT